Listed here is a single T cell receptor (beta chain). Antigen: not known. This CDR3 is 16 amino acids long. From germline, CDR1 is MNHEY and CDR2 SVGAGI. V shed 4 bases, J shed 3 bases, and the junction held 11 bases outside the gene matches. Libraries were prepared by immunoSEQ multiplex PCR; TCRdb keeps only in-frame clonotypes and omits some of them. The table lists 25,000 to 35,000 clones, about 94% of them singletons. The sample is drawn from a study of T cell clones after liver transplantation. Study-wide context: Standard immunosuppression, with no induction, continued until 12-24 months after transplant. Study-level findings and limits: Conclusions were preliminary, with small, heterogeneous patient groups.

Sequences were derived from CD8+ T cells from blood, sampled 12 months after liver transplant. The V call is TRBV6-5, the J call TRBJ2-5, with 7 bases lining up with TRBD2. The clonotype was recovered from a human patient who received a liver transplant. Some T cells may be the graft donor's. The CDR3: CASSSGGSGMEETQYF. CDR3 DNA: TGTGCCAGCAGTTCGGGCGGGAGTGGTATGGAAGAGACCCAGTACTTC.